This passage covers 19 T cell receptor beta chains from one sample sequenced in a study of OX40 agonist ivuxolimab in advanced cancers. Produced via immunoSEQ multiplex PCR; TCRdb's table is partial and in-frame only. The table lists around 81,000 clones, around 84% of them singletons. Sequenced here: CD4+ or CD8+ T cells sorted from blood, sampled in a trial of the OX40 agonist ivuxolimab. The receptors here all came from an adult with an advanced solid tumor such as melanoma, head and neck, liver or kidney cancer.

This chain uses TRBV4-3 with TRBJ2-5; the D gene is possibly TRBD1 (8 bases). The length of the CDR3 is 17 residues. Germline V gene data show CDR1 as LGHNA and CDR2 as YSLEER. V was cut by 0 bases and J by 5 bases, with 19 bases left in between. CDR3 nucleotide sequence: TGCGCCAGCAGCCAAGATGGGGGGGCGACAGGGGCTGAGACCCAGTACTTC. Its translation: CASSQDGGATGAETQYF.

The CDR3 reads CASSYGSREQYF. In nucleotides, the CDR3 is TGTGCCAGCAGCTATGGCTCTCGGGAGCAGTACTTC. The J gene is TRBJ2-7, the V gene TRBV11-1; D is ambiguous. The CDR3 has 12 amino acids. V gave up 4 bases and J gave up 7 bases, with 11 bases separating them. Germline V gene sequence: CDR1 SGHAT, CDR2 FQDESV (reference sequence).

V usage is TRBV6-4 and J usage is TRBJ1-1; 7 nucleotides agree with TRBD1. Looked up from germline, CDR1 is MRHNA and CDR2 is SNTAGT. Trimming at V came to 4 bases and at J to 11 bases, leaving 7 bases not matched to a gene. The CDR3 loop spans 12 amino acids. CDR3 nucleotides: TGTGCCAGCAGTGCGGATAGGGGGCCCGCTTTCTTT. Protein product: CASSADRGPAFF.

V is TRBV19 and J is TRBJ1-1; tentatively, D is TRBD1 (6 bases). CDR3 length: 15 amino acids. From germline, CDR1 is LNHDA and CDR2 SQIVND (reference sequence). The V and J ends lost 6 bases and 0 bases respectively, with 14 bases between them. The chain's CDR3 is CASRPSGHVNTEAFF. Written as DNA, the CDR3 is TGTGCCAGTAGGCCGTCGGGACATGTGAACACTGAAGCTTTCTTT.

The chain has TRBV7-2 and TRBJ2-3; 8 positions match TRBD2. The germline V gene has CDR1 SGHTA and CDR2 FQGNSA. The CDR3 has 14 amino acids. J lost 2 bases, V lost 5 bases, and 3 bases had no gene match. The CDR3 protein is CASSPAGATDTQYF. CDR3 DNA sequence: TGTGCCAGCAGCCCAGCGGGAGCCACAGATACGCAGTATTTT.

The V gene is TRBV4-3, the J gene TRBJ1-2; the D gene is possibly TRBD1 (5 bases). CDR1 is LGHNA and CDR2 is YSLEER in the germline V gene. V dropped 1 base and J dropped 4 bases, with 13 bases sitting between them. CDR3 length equals 15 residues. CDR3 protein: CASSQGLQGSYGYTF. The CDR3, as DNA: TGCGCCAGCAGCCAAGGGTTGCAGGGAAGCTATGGCTACACCTTC.

The chain joins TRBV19 to TRBJ1-5; 7 bases are shared with TRBD1. The CDR3 covers 17 residues. V shed 5 bases and J 1 base; nucleotides not matched to a gene: 11. The germline CDR1 and CDR2 sequences are LNHDA and SQIVND (reference sequence). The CDR3 DNA follows: TGTGCCAGTAGTCCGGTAAACAGGGGCGGCAGCAATCAGCCCCAGCATTTT. Protein sequence: CASSPVNRGGSNQPQHF.

The V and J genes are TRBV19 and TRBJ1-1; TRBD1 might be the D (6 bases). CDR3 length equals 16 residues. Germline-derived CDR1 and CDR2 are LNHDA and SQIVND (reference sequence). V was clipped by 1 base and J by 1 base, with 13 bases between them. The CDR3 region is CASSIAPGEENTEAFF. The DNA of the CDR3 is TGTGCCAGTAGTATAGCGCCAGGGGAGGAGAACACTGAAGCTTTCTTT.

The V call is TRBV4-3, the J call TRBJ1-2; D perhaps matches TRBD1 (6 bases). V was clipped by 0 bases and J by 2 bases, with 10 bases between them. Germline V gene lookup returns CDR1 LGHNA and CDR2 YSLEER. The length of the CDR3 is 15 residues. The CDR3: CASSQEGQGNYGYTF. CDR3 bases: TGCGCCAGCAGCCAAGAGGGTCAGGGGAACTATGGCTACACCTTC.

V is TRBV7-9 and J is TRBJ2-5, with D possibly being TRBD2 (7 bases). CDR3 length equals 16 residues. Germline V gene sequence: CDR1 SEHNR, CDR2 FQNEAQ (reference sequence). Trimming stripped 5 bases from V and 5 bases from J, with 21 bases between. Written as DNA, the CDR3 is TGTGCCAGCAGCGAAATCTCAGGGGCGCGGGGGGAGACCCAGTACTTC. This codes for CASSEISGARGETQYF.

The chain links TRBV2 to TRBJ1-5, with unresolved D. V lost 6 bases and J lost 0, with 12 bases in between. Looked up from germline, CDR1 is SNHLY and CDR2 is FYNNEI. The length of the CDR3 is 15 residues. DNA for the CDR3: TGTGCCAGCAGCCGCGGGAAAAATAGCAATCAGCCCCAGCATTTT. Encoded protein: CASSRGKNSNQPQHF.

The chain employs TRBV27 and TRBJ1-5, with D possibly matching TRBD1 (5 bases). This CDR3 region has 15 residues. The germline V gene encodes CDR1 MNHEY and CDR2 SMNVEV (reference sequence). Trimming removed 0 bases from V and 1 base from J, with 7 bases in between. CDR3 sequence reads: CASSLSGESNQPQHF. The CDR3 DNA is TGTGCCAGCAGTTTATCAGGGGAAAGCAATCAGCCCCAGCATTTT.

This clone has more than one count but fewer than ten. This rearrangement joins TRBV5-4 to TRBJ1-6, with D uncertain. The germline CDR1 and CDR2 sequences are SGHNT and YYREEE (reference sequence). This CDR3 comprises 15 residues. V lost 4 bases, J lost 0 bases, and 8 bases lay in between. The CDR3 DNA reads as TGTGCCAGCAGCCTGTGGGGCTCCTATAATTCACCCCTCCACTTT. Its translation: CASSLWGSYNSPLHF.

The CDR3 region is CASSRDRPTDTQYF. Written as DNA, the CDR3 is TGTGCCAGCAGCCGGGACCGCCCGACAGATACGCAGTATTTT. The rearrangement joins TRBV2 to TRBJ2-3; D may match TRBD1 or TRBD2 (5 bases each). This CDR3 contains 14 residues. V gave up 6 bases and J gave up 3 bases, with 13 bases separating them. Germline V gene data show CDR1 as SNHLY and CDR2 as FYNNEI.

This chain uses TRBV19 with TRBJ2-1; 8 bases are shared with TRBD2. J lost 7 bases, V lost 7 bases, and 9 bases had no gene match. Germline V gene sequence: CDR1 LNHDA, CDR2 SQIVND (reference sequence). This CDR3 is built from 14 residues. CDR3 protein: CASTTGTRGNEQFF. The CDR3 DNA follows: TGTGCCAGTACTACCGGGACTAGGGGGAATGAGCAGTTCTTC.

V and J are TRBV7-9 and TRBJ2-3; D unclear. Germline V lookup: CDR1 SEHNR, CDR2 FQNEAQ (reference sequence). This CDR3 has 12 residues. The V end lost 1 base, the J end lost 9 bases, and 8 bases lay between the germline ends. DNA for the CDR3: TGTGCCAGCAGCTTAGAGACACCCACGCAGTATTTT. This encodes CASSLETPTQYF.

This chain connects TRBV2 to TRBJ2-5; 8 bases map to TRBD2. Looked up from germline, CDR1 is SNHLY and CDR2 is FYNNEI. The trim removed 3 bases at V and 1 base at J, leaving 7 bases unmatched. This CDR3 comprises 16 residues. This CDR3 reads CASSDFLAGSQETQYF. The CDR3 DNA is TGTGCCAGCAGTGATTTTCTAGCGGGTTCCCAAGAGACCCAGTACTTC. Based on the CDR3 plus reference TRBV2 and TRBJ2-5, the full variable domain is EPEVTQTPSHQVTQMGQEVILRCVPISNHLYFYWYRQILGQKVEFLVSFYNNEISEKSEIFDDQFSVERPDGSNFTLKIRSTKLEDSAMYFCASSDFLAGSQETQYFGPGTRLLVL.

The chain combines TRBV16 with TRBJ1-3; D unresolved. Germline V gene sequence: CDR1 KGHSY, CDR2 FQNENV. Trimming cost V 5 bases and J 0 bases, with 11 bases left between them. The CDR3 length is 15 residues. The CDR3 region has the DNA TGTGCCAGCAGCTACAGCGAAATCTCTGGAAACACCATATATTTT. Protein sequence: CASSYSEISGNTIYF.

This CDR3 is CASSPLARGTLYGYTF. The CDR3 bases are TGTGCCAGCAGCCCCCTGGCTCGGGGTACCCTCTATGGCTACACCTTC. The chain links TRBV7-2 to TRBJ1-2, with D unresolved. The CDR3 covers 16 residues. Trimming pared 5 bases from V and 4 bases from J, leaving 20 bases between. CDR1 SGHTA and CDR2 FQGNSA come from the germline V gene.